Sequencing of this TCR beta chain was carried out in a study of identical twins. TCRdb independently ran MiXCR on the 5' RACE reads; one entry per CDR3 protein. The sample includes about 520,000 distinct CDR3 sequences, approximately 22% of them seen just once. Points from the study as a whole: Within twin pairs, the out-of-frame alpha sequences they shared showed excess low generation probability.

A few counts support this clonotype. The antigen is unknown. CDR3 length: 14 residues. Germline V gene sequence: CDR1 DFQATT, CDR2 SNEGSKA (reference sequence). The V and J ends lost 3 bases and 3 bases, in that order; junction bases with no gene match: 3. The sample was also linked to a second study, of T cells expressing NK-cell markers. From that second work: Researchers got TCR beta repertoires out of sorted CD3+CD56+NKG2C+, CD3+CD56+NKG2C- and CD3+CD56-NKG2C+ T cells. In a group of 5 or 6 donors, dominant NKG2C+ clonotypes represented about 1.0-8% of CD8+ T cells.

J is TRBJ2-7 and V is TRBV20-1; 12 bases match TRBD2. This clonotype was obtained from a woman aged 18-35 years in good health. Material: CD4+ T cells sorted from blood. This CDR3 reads CSASPTSGGYEQYF. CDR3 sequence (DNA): TGCAGTGCTAGCCCGACTAGCGGGGGCTACGAGCAGTACTTC.